This T cell receptor beta chain was documented in a study of spatial heterogeneity in lung cancer. Study observations and caveats: Counts of expanded alpha and beta TCRs within tumors tracked the tumor nonsynonymous mutation count.

In this sample, this clonotype is medium-sized. Its antigen remains unidentified. This beta chain appears as a stray read in a library generated for alpha chains; its size is not informative. Each TCR cDNA molecule bore a unique molecular identifier. TCRdb reprocessed the 5' RACE reads via MiXCR and lists one record per CDR3 protein. The repertoire has 3,600 or so distinct CDR3 sequences, approximately 7.2% of them found once; the top ten carry 20%. Time point meaning: sample taken at primary tumor resection. Whole RNA came from tumor, nontumor lung or frozen PBMC and was sequenced without being sorted. Trimming took 2 bases from V and 3 from J, leaving 10 bases between them. Germline V lookup: CDR1 MNHNS, CDR2 SASEGT. The CDR3 consists of 14 residues.

Here the sequenced sample was lung tumor tissue, taken at surgery. The chain couples TRBV6-1 to TRBJ1-2, with D perhaps TRBD1 (5 bases). This clonotype was sampled from a male donor with early-stage non-small cell lung cancer. The CDR3 here is CASSEQGAYYGYTF. CDR3 coding DNA: TGTGCCAGCAGTGAACAGGGAGCCTACTATGGCTACACCTTC.